This T cell receptor beta chain appears in the sequencing data of a study of cytomegalovirus exposure and HLA in healthy donors. Germline lookup yields CDR1 SGHVS and CDR2 FNYEAQ. V shed 5 bases and J shed 3 bases, with 13 bases lying between them. CDR3 size: 14 residues. The PCR ran on 60 Vbeta and 13 Jbeta primers. Libraries were prepared by immunoSEQ multiplex PCR; TCRdb keeps only in-frame clonotypes and omits some of them. This repertoire shows around 85,000 clones, 70% to 75% found once; its top ten account for more than 3.5%. This receptor was identified in a man aged 55 to 70 in good health and CMV-seronegative. The specimen was PBMCs. The chain joins TRBV7-6 to TRBJ1-1; no definite D call. The CDR3 region is CASSPTEEDTEAFF. DNA of the CDR3: TGTGCCAGCAGCCCCACTGAGGAGGACACTGAAGCTTTCTTT.